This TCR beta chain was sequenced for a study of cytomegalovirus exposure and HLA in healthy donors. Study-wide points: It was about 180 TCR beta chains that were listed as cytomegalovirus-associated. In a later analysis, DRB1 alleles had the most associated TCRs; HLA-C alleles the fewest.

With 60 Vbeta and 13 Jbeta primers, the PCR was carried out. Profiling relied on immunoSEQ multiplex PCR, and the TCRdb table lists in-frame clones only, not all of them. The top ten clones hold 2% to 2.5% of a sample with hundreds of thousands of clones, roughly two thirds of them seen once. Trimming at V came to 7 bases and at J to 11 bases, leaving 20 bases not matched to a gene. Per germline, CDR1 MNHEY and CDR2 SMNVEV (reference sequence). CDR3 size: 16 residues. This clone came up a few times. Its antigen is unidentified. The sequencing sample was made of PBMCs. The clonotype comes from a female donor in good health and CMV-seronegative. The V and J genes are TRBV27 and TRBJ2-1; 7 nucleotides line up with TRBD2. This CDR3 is CASTPLSGGRGDKQFF. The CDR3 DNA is TGTGCCAGCACCCCTCTAAGTGGGGGGAGGGGCGATAAGCAGTTCTTC.